Each of the 5 T cell receptor beta chains below was sequenced from the same sample in a study of shared clonotypes between healthy human individuals. TCRdb's copy holds only in-frame clones and misses some; the assay was immunoSEQ multiplex PCR. There are some 1 million clones in the sample; 65% to 75% occur only once, and approximately 1.5% lies in the top ten. The sample consisted of memory CD4+ T cells sorted from blood. Subset of the sample: CD45RA-negative fraction. The receptor source for this set is a young man in good health.

The genes are TRBV18 and TRBJ2-7, with 7 bases matching TRBD2. Per germline, CDR1 KGHSH and CDR2 LQKENI. V was clipped by 3 bases and J by 2 bases; unmatched bases: 7. The CDR3 length is 15 residues. The CDR3 loop reads CASSPGLGSTYEQYF. The CDR3 DNA follows: TGTGCCAGCTCACCTGGACTAGGGAGCACCTACGAGCAGTACTTC.

The J gene is TRBJ2-3, the V gene TRBV18; D perhaps matches TRBD1 (6 bases). Trimming pared 0 bases from V and 0 bases from J, leaving 10 bases between. The CDR3 is made up of 16 amino acids. From germline, CDR1 is KGHSH and CDR2 LQKENI. The CDR3, as DNA: TGTGCCAGCTCACCACCACGGACAGCTAGCACAGATACGCAGTATTTT. It translates to CASSPPRTASTDTQYF.

The CDR3 DNA is TGTGCCAGCTCACCAGCAGCCGCCACAGATACGCAGTATTTT. This sequence encodes CASSPAAATDTQYF. The chain recombines TRBV18 with TRBJ2-3; D call uncertain. Germline CDR1 KGHSH, CDR2 LQKENI. This CDR3 contains 14 residues. Between the trimmed V and J ends, which lost 2 bases and 2 bases, there was a span of 8 bases.

The chain employs TRBV19 and TRBJ1-2; tentatively, D is TRBD1 (5 bases). This CDR3 region has 13 residues. The V and J ends lost 5 bases and 5 bases respectively, with 12 bases between them. Germline V gene sequence: CDR1 LNHDA, CDR2 SQIVND (reference sequence). The CDR3 nucleotides are TGTGCCAGTAGTCCCACCGAGGGGTATGGCTACACCTTC. It codes for CASSPTEGYGYTF.

V gene TRBV7-9 combines with J gene TRBJ2-1; D is unclear. This CDR3 is 11 amino acids long. Trimming cost V 5 bases and J 7 bases, with 6 bases left between them. The germline V gene encodes CDR1 SEHNR and CDR2 FQNEAQ (reference sequence). DNA of the CDR3: TGTGCCAGCAGCCCACAGAATGAGCAGTTCTTC. Translated: CASSPQNEQFF.